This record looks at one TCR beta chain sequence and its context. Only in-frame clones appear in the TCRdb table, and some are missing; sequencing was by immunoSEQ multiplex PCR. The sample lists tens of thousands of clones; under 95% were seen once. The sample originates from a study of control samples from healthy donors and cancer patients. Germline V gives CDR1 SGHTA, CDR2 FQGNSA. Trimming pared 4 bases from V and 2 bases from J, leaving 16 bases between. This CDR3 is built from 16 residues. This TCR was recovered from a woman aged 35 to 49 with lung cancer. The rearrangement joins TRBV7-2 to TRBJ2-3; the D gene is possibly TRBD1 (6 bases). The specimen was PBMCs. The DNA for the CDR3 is TGTGCCAGCAGCTCCGGGACAAGGGACGACACAGATACGCAGTATTTT. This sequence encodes CASSSGTRDDTDTQYF.